Below are 24 T cell receptor beta chains sequenced from a single sample in a study of blood T cell repertoires in COVID-19. Produced via immunoSEQ multiplex PCR; TCRdb's table is partial and in-frame only. The sample consists of 400,000 or so clones, 85% to 90% of them appearing once. Sample: peripheral blood. These receptors were obtained from a human donor in a cohort sampled during active COVID-19.

The rearrangement uses TRBV28 and TRBJ2-4, with a weak D call TRBD1 (6 bases). Trimming removed 2 bases from V and 1 base from J, with 9 bases in between. In germline, CDR1 is MDHEN, CDR2 SYDVKM. The CDR3 is 15 residues long. The CDR3 is CASSLAGAAKNIQYF. CDR3 sequence (DNA): TGTGCCAGCAGTTTAGCAGGGGCTGCCAAAAACATTCAGTACTTC.

This chain links TRBV7-9 with TRBJ1-3, with D perhaps TRBD1 (5 bases). Trimming removed 5 bases from V and 1 base from J, with 12 bases in between. Germline lookup yields CDR1 SEHNR and CDR2 FQNEAQ (reference sequence). This CDR3 is 15 amino acids long. CDR3 nucleotides: TGTGCCAGCAGCCTTAGGGGTACTTCTGGAAACACCATATATTTT. This translates into CASSLRGTSGNTIYF.

This chain connects TRBV11-1 to TRBJ2-1; 10 bases align to TRBD2. The V segment lost 5 bases and the J segment 4 bases; nucleotides outside the gene matches: 8. This CDR3 spans 16 amino acids. Germline loops: CDR1 SGHAT, CDR2 FQDESV (reference sequence). This CDR3 reads CASSPSKRGGYNEQFF. For the CDR3, the DNA is TGTGCCAGCAGCCCCTCAAAGCGGGGGGGTTACAATGAGCAGTTCTTC.

V is TRBV5-1 and J is TRBJ2-7, with 13 nucleotides matching TRBD2. The V segment lost 3 bases and the J segment 6 bases; nucleotides outside the gene matches: 3. Germline assignment: CDR1 SGHRS and CDR2 YFSETQ. The CDR3 runs 14 residues. In nucleotides, the CDR3 is TGCGCCAGCAGCTGGGGACTAGCGGGAAGCGAGCAGTACTTC. Amino acid sequence: CASSWGLAGSEQYF.

The chain recombines TRBV6-5 with TRBJ2-1, with a tentative D call TRBD2 (6 bases). The CDR3 contains 15 residues. V lost 8 bases and J 7 bases, leaving 21 bases between the germline ends. Germline CDR1 MNHEY, CDR2 SVGAGI. CDR3 loop: CASLTGVIPTNEQFF. The CDR3 nucleotides read TGTGCCAGCCTAACGGGGGTCATCCCAACAAATGAGCAGTTCTTC.

The chain carries TRBV5-1 and TRBJ1-4; TRBD1 matches 10 bases. CDR1 is SGHRS, CDR2 YFSETQ, per germline. The CDR3 is 16 amino acids. J lost 3 bases, V lost 5 bases, and 7 bases had no gene match. In DNA, the CDR3 is TGCGCCAGCAGTTCCGGGACAGGGGTTGCTAATGAAAAACTGTTTTTT. It yields the protein CASSSGTGVANEKLFF.

This chain connects TRBV7-2 to TRBJ2-7; TRBD2 is a possible D gene (6 bases). Germline V CDR1 and CDR2: SGHTA, FQGNSA. The V and J ends lost 0 bases and 4 bases respectively, with 19 bases between them. This CDR3 is built from 17 residues. For the CDR3, the DNA is TGTGCCAGCAGCTTAGCCAGAGCCGGGGGAAAGGGTTACGAGCAGTACTTC. Translated: CASSLARAGGKGYEQYF.

On this clone: The junction departs from germline at one end; a sequencing error may be responsible. The chain employs TRBV19 and TRBJ2-7, with D possibly TRBD1 on 6 matching bases. Looked up from germline, CDR1 is LNHDA and CDR2 is SQIVND (reference sequence). The CDR3 extends over 14 amino acids. CDR3 protein: CASRDTRGSNEQYF. CDR3 nucleotide sequence: TGTGCCAGTCGGGATACCAGGGGCTCCAACGAGCAGTACTTC.

The V gene is TRBV19, the J gene TRBJ1-1; D is uncertain. Germline V gene sequence: CDR1 LNHDA, CDR2 SQIVND (reference sequence). Trimming pared 4 bases from V and 10 bases from J, leaving 10 bases between. This CDR3 comprises 11 residues. This chain's CDR3 is CASSSAGRAFF. As DNA, the CDR3 is TGTGCCAGTAGTAGCGCAGGTAGAGCTTTCTTT.

J is TRBJ2-2 and V is TRBV19; TRBD2 is a possible D gene (5 bases). Deletions cut 6 bases from V and 2 bases from J, with 10 bases between. Germline CDR1 LNHDA, CDR2 SQIVND (reference sequence). The CDR3 totals 14 residues. The chain's CDR3 is CASRGRLNTGELFF. CDR3 bases: TGTGCCAGTAGAGGCAGACTAAACACCGGGGAGCTGTTTTTT.

CDR3 sequence: CASSWIGGDEQYF. Here the CDR3 DNA reads TGCGCCAGCAGCTGGATCGGGGGTGACGAGCAGTACTTC. The V and J genes are TRBV5-1 and TRBJ2-7; TRBD2 might be the D (6 bases). Germline V lookup: CDR1 SGHRS, CDR2 YFSETQ. This CDR3 is 13 amino acids long. Trimming left V 3 bases short and J 5 bases short, with 12 bases between.

The rearrangement joins TRBV18 to TRBJ2-3, with 11 bases identical to TRBD2. This CDR3 contains 16 residues. The germline CDR1 and CDR2 sequences are KGHSH and LQKENI. V trimming: 3 bases; J trimming: 3 bases; junction bases outside the gene matches: 5. CDR3 DNA: TGTGCCAGCTCACCGCTAGCGGGAGGTAGGACAGATACGCAGTATTTT. As protein: CASSPLAGGRTDTQYF.

This chain joins TRBV13 and TRBJ2-3, with TRBD1 matching over 7 bases. The V gene's germline CDR1 is PRHDT and CDR2 FYEKMQ (reference sequence). The CDR3 runs to 12 residues. V shed 5 bases, J shed 7 bases, and the junction held 3 bases outside the gene matches. CDR3 nucleotides: TGTGCCAGCAGCCGGGACAGCCATACGCAGTATTTT. Its translation is CASSRDSHTQYF.

The sample holds one count of this clone. DNA for the CDR3: TGTGCCAGCAGTTACCCGTTAGAAGGTTCGGGCACTGAAGCTTTCTTT. This sequence encodes CASSYPLEGSGTEAFF. The chain couples TRBV6-5 to TRBJ1-1, with no clear D. Germline CDR1 and CDR2: MNHEY and SVGAGI. CDR3 length: 16 amino acids. V shed 2 bases and J shed 4 bases, with 17 bases lying between them.

V gene TRBV9 combines with J gene TRBJ2-2; D possibly corresponds to TRBD2 (5 bases). V was cut by 0 bases and J by 10 bases, with 10 bases left in between. This CDR3 is 13 amino acids long. Germline V gene data show CDR1 as SGDLS and CDR2 as YYNGEE. Here the CDR3 DNA reads TGTGCCAGCAGCGTAGACGAGGGAGAGGAGCTGTTTTTT. It specifies CASSVDEGEELFF.

The J gene is TRBJ2-1, the V gene TRBV7-9, with unresolved D. Trimming stripped 5 bases from V and 0 bases from J, with 11 bases between. CDR3 length: 15 amino acids. Germline loops: CDR1 SEHNR, CDR2 FQNEAQ (reference sequence). CDR3 residues: CASSPRGSSYNEQFF. Here the CDR3 DNA reads TGTGCCAGCAGCCCCCGCGGAAGCTCCTACAATGAGCAGTTCTTC.

The DNA of the CDR3 is TGTGCCAGCAGTGCTCTGGGGGAGGACACTGAAGCTTTCTTT. Translation gives CASSALGEDTEAFF. The chain carries TRBV27 and TRBJ1-1, with D tentatively TRBD1 (5 bases). CDR3 size: 14 residues. Deletions cut 5 bases from V and 3 bases from J, with 13 bases between. Germline V CDR1 and CDR2: MNHEY, SMNVEV (reference sequence).

The rearrangement links TRBV4-1 to TRBJ2-7, with 11 bases identical to TRBD2. This CDR3 is 14 amino acids long. Looked up from germline, CDR1 is MGHRA and CDR2 is YSYEKL. The V and J ends lost 7 bases and 4 bases, in that order; junction bases with no gene match: 6. The CDR3 region has the DNA TGCGCCAGCACACCGGGACTAGCGGAATACGAGCAGTACTTC. It translates to CASTPGLAEYEQYF.

This chain uses TRBV2 with TRBJ1-5; a weak D match, TRBD1 (6 bases). There are 15 residues in the CDR3. Trimming left V 8 bases short and J 4 bases short, with 18 bases between. Germline V gene lookup returns CDR1 SNHLY and CDR2 FYNNEI. The CDR3, as DNA: TGTGCCAGCGGCCGGGGGGCAGCGGGTAATCAGCCCCAGCATTTT. Protein sequence: CASGRGAAGNQPQHF.

CDR3 bases: TGCGCCAGCAGCCAAGGACAGGGGGCCAGGGAGAACACTGAAGCTTTCTTT. Translated: CASSQGQGARENTEAFF. V gene TRBV4-1 combines with J gene TRBJ1-1, with 10 bases identical to TRBD1. This CDR3 has 17 amino acids. With 1 base clipped from V and 1 base from J, the junction kept 6 bases outside the gene matches. From germline, CDR1 is MGHRA and CDR2 YSYEKL.

J is TRBJ1-6 and V is TRBV4-1; no definite D call. Deletions cut 6 bases from V and 0 bases from J, with 12 bases between. The length of the CDR3 is 16 residues. CDR1 is MGHRA and CDR2 is YSYEKL in the germline V gene. This CDR3 is CASSRSEGSYNSPLHF. CDR3 in DNA: TGCGCCAGCAGTCGTTCAGAGGGCTCCTATAATTCACCCCTCCACTTT.

The chain has TRBV19 and TRBJ2-1; 11 bases map to TRBD2. This CDR3 comprises 16 residues. The junction had 4 bases not matched to a gene; V was cut back by 5 bases and J by 1 base. Looked up from germline, CDR1 is LNHDA and CDR2 is SQIVND (reference sequence). In nucleotides, the CDR3 is TGTGCCAGTAGTTTTGGGACTAGCGGATCCTACAATGAGCAGTTCTTC. Its translation: CASSFGTSGSYNEQFF.

CDR3 sequence reads: CASSEPGQGTGELFF. For the CDR3, the DNA is TGTGCCAGCAGTGAACCGGGACAGGGCACCGGGGAGCTGTTTTTT. The chain couples TRBV6-1 to TRBJ2-2, with 9 bases identical to TRBD1. With 2 bases clipped from V and 4 bases from J, the junction kept 2 bases outside the gene matches. The CDR3 is 15 amino acids. CDR1 and CDR2 from the germline V gene are MNHNS and SASEGT.

This chain connects TRBV3-1 (or the pseudogene TRBV3-2) to TRBJ2-7, with 10 nucleotides matching TRBD1. The V gene end was trimmed by 0 bases and the J gene end by 9 bases; junction bases not matched to a gene: 8. Germline assignment: CDR1 LGHDT and CDR2 YNNKEL (reference sequence). The CDR3 is 15 residues long. DNA for the CDR3: TGTGCCAGCAGCCAAGAAGGGACAGGGGCAAGCGGGCAGTACTTC. It codes for CASSQEGTGASGQYF.